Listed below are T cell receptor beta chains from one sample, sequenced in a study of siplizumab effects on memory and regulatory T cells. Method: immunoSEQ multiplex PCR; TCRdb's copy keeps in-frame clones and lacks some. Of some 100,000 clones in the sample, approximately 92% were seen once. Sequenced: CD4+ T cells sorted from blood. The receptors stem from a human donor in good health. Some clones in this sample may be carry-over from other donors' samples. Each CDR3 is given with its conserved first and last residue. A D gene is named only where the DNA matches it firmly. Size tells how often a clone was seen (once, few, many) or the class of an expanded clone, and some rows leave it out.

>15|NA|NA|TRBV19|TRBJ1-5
CASSITRGQNQPQHF
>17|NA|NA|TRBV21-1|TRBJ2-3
CASGQASEDTGEDTQYF
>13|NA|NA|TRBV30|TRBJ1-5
CAWSYGGGKPQHF
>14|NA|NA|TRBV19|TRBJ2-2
CASNKQGNTGELFF
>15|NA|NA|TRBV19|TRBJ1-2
CASSFSGQGFRSYTF
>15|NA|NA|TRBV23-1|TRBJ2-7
CASSLAGSFAYEQYF
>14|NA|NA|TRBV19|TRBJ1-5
CASSIDTGPMAQHF
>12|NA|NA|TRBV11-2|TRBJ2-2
CASSSRTGELFF
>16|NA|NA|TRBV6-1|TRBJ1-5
CASSEYRVSSNQPQHF
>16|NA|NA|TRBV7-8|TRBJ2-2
CASSLDLWQSAGELFF
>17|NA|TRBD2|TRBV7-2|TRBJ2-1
CASSLAQSGLAGGEQFF
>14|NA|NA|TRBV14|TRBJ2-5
CASSPQPTPGTQYF
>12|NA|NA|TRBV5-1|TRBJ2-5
CASSLGSETQYF
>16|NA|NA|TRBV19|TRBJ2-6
CASSIIGVPGANVLTF
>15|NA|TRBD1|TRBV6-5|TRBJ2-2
CASRRGTGGSGELFF
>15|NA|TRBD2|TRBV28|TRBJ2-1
CASTSAGTSNNEQFF
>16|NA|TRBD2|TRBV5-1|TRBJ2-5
CASRLSLRGGQETQYF
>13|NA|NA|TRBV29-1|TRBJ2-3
CSVAYTGTDTQYF
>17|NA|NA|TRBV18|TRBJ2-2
CASSLAYSHLRTGELFF
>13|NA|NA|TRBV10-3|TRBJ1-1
CATLRERNTEAFF
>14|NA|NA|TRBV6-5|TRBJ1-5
CASRSGGKNQPQHF
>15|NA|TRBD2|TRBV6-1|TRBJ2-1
CASSKLAGVLNEQFF
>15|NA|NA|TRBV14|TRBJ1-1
CASSQVRLSNTEAFF
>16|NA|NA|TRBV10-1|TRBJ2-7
CASSESPDTVSYEQYF
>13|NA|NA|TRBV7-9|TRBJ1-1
CASSLRSDTEAFF
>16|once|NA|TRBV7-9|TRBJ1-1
CASSQGEGRQNTEAFF
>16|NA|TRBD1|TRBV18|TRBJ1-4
CASSSTGQGGVLELFF
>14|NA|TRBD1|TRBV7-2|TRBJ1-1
CASSPRDRAFEAFF
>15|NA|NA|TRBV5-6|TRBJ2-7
CASSLAGGRHYEQYF
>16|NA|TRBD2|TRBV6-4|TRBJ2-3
CASSDWTSGSMDTQYF
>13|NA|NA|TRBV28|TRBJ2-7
CASRYRDLREQYF
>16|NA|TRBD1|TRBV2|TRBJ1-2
CASRRDSQPSRGGYTF